This is a list of T cell receptor beta chains from one sample in a study of beta chain features in type 1 diabetes. Data came from immunoSEQ multiplex PCR; TCRdb stores just in-frame clones and leaves some out. The sample shows approximately 150,000 clones, around 63% of them seen only once. Sample: naive CD4+ T cells from blood. The receptor source for this set is a man aged 25-45 years with type 1 diabetes. CDR3s leave out the opening cysteine and the closing phenylalanine or tryptophan. Each record gives: J gene, V gene, CDR3 length, CDR3 protein.

>TRBJ2-7|TRBV25-1|12
ASSELGDGIGQY
>TRBJ2-3|TRBV20-1|9
SARGTDTQY
>TRBJ1-1|TRBV25-1|16
ASSAFPGRGFRNTEAF
>TRBJ1-3|TRBV7-2|13
ASSLDSRSGNTIY
>TRBJ2-6|TRBV15|14
ATSRDQVSGANVLT
>TRBJ2-3|TRBV14|10
ASSQLPDTQY
>TRBJ2-4|TRBV29-1|12
SVLGLGAKNIQY
>TRBJ1-1|TRBV30|11
AWSRPWDTEAF
>TRBJ2-1|TRBV29-1|10
SVETPQAVQF
>TRBJ2-7|TRBV7-2|12
ASSLPTGSYEQY
>TRBJ2-3|TRBV11-2|13
ASSLLPTPTDTQY
>TRBJ2-7|TRBV28|12
ASSLSPGMAQQY
>TRBJ2-7|TRBV27|12
ASSLWTGSYEQY
>TRBJ1-2|TRBV29-1|11
SAPGQGNYGYT
>TRBJ2-7|TRBV28|13
ASSPQTLPRREQY
>TRBJ2-7|TRBV13|11
ASSRTGVYEQY
>TRBJ1-1|TRBV29-1|11
SVLGQGNTEAF
>TRBJ2-7|TRBV30|10
AWSVHFYEQY
>TRBJ2-2|TRBV15|14
ATSREPRANTGELF
>TRBJ1-1|TRBV9|11
ASSVAESTEAF
>TRBJ2-1|TRBV5-4|15
ASSGGLAGGLYNEQF
>TRBJ1-2|TRBV2|11
ASRGQANYGYT
>TRBJ2-3|TRBV29-1|12
SVEGRQGPDTQY
>TRBJ2-7|TRBV10-3|11
AISEAHSYEQY
>TRBJ1-2|TRBV30|14
AWSGQGPDLNYGYT
>TRBJ1-5|TRBV18|12
ASSPGQGLRPQH
>TRBJ1-4|TRBV2|12
ASSERTTNEKLF
>TRBJ2-3|TRBV11-2|13
ASSLVGDSTDTQY
>TRBJ2-1|TRBV7-9|9
ASSFYNEQF
>TRBJ2-3|TRBV2|13
ASRGDRANADTQY
>TRBJ2-7|TRBV25-1|10
ASSEGGYEQY
>TRBJ2-1|TRBV18|13
ASSPLMGGDNEQF
>TRBJ2-7|TRBV19|9
ASSDRVEQY
>TRBJ2-5|TRBV7-9|13
ASSLGGQGQETQY